This entry is about one TCR beta chain. After removal of 6 bases from V and 2 bases from J, the junction contained 13 bases not matched to a gene. From germline, CDR1 is MDHEN and CDR2 SYDVKM. The CDR3 is made up of 17 amino acids. The data originate from a study of blood T cells in healthy people across ages. With a J-beta primer mix and a sample-barcoded 5' primer, a second PCR ran 7 to 11 cycles. TCRdb itself ran the 5' RACE reads through MiXCR, one entry per CDR3 protein. In the table there are 380,000 or so distinct CDR3 sequences, about 49% of which are singletons. The chain couples TRBV28 to TRBJ2-7, with 10 bases aligning to TRBD1. The receptor was isolated from a man aged 55 to 69 in good health. Sequenced: blood. Here the CDR3 reads CASRARRQGANPYEQYF. CDR3 nucleotides: TGTGCCAGCAGGGCTCGGAGACAGGGGGCGAATCCCTACGAGCAGTACTTC.